A selection of T cell receptor beta chains follows, all from one sample in a study of cytomegalovirus exposure and HLA in healthy donors. This table comes from immunoSEQ multiplex PCR, and its TCRdb copy is limited to in-frame clones, with some not included. The sample consists of about 200,000 clones, under 85% of them appearing once. The sequencing input was PBMCs. The receptors were gathered from a man between 50 and 59 years old in good health and CMV-seronegative. Each CDR3 is given with its conserved first and last residue. A D gene is named only where the DNA matches it firmly. Clone size is given for some rows only: seen once, a few or many times, or a class if the clone is expanded.

size,D,J,V,CDR3,DNA
NA,TRBD2,TRBJ2-7,TRBV4-2,CASSPKGLADPYEQYF,TGTGCCAGCAGCCCCAAGGGACTAGCGGACCCCTACGAGCAGTACTTC
NA,TRBD1,TRBJ1-5,TRBV6-5,CASRPTGKDQPQHF,TGTGCCAGCAGACCGACAGGGAAGGATCAGCCCCAGCATTTT
NA,NA,TRBJ1-1,TRBV9,CASSQGTALRTEAFF,TGTGCCAGCAGCCAGGGGACCGCCCTGAGGACTGAAGCTTTCTTT
NA,NA,TRBJ2-2,TRBV30,CAWAGAGELFF,TGTGCCTGGGCAGGGGCCGGGGAGCTGTTTTTT
NA,TRBD1,TRBJ2-2,TRBV7-9,CARGQDLSGELFF,TGTGCCCGTGGACAGGATCTTAGTGGGGAGCTGTTTTTT
NA,TRBD1,TRBJ1-1,TRBV9,CASSVGGTVEAFF,TGTGCCAGCAGCGTAGGAGGGACAGTCGAAGCTTTCTTT
NA,NA,TRBJ1-2,TRBV7-2,CASSPVRGNYGYTF,TGTGCCAGCAGCCCCGTCAGGGGCAACTATGGCTACACCTTC
NA,TRBD2,TRBJ2-5,TRBV6-1,CASSTGTSSLKTQYF,TGTGCCAGCAGCACCGGGACTAGCAGCTTGAAGACCCAGTACTTC
once,TRBD2,TRBJ2-7,TRBV7-2,CATARGAGGSYEQYF,TGTGCCACGGCCCGGGGGGCGGGGGGCTCCTACGAGCAGTACTTC
NA,TRBD1,TRBJ2-5,TRBV5-1,CASSLPSTGGKETQYF,TGCGCCAGCAGCTTGCCGTCGACAGGGGGCAAAGAGACCCAGTACTTC
NA,NA,TRBJ1-1,TRBV7-6,CASSLGREGTEAFF,TGTGCCAGCAGCTTAGGCAGGGAGGGCACTGAAGCTTTCTTT
NA,TRBD2,TRBJ2-5,TRBV4-1,CASSRGLADGQETQYF,TGCGCCAGCAGCCGAGGACTAGCGGACGGGCAAGAGACCCAGTACTTC
NA,TRBD1,TRBJ2-2,TRBV6-6,CASTGGAGELFF,TGTGCCAGCACAGGGGGCGCCGGGGAGCTGTTTTTT
NA,NA,TRBJ2-7,TRBV4-2,CASSQAARYEQYF,TGTGCCAGCAGCCAAGCCGCGCGGTACGAGCAGTACTTC
NA,TRBD2,TRBJ2-7,TRBV7-3,CASSPSGSSYEQYF,TGTGCCAGCAGCCCTAGCGGAAGCTCCTACGAGCAGTACTTC
NA,NA,TRBJ2-3,TRBV5-1,CASSREGVSTDTQYF,TGCGCCAGCAGCCGAGAAGGGGTTAGCACAGATACGCAGTATTTT
NA,NA,TRBJ2-7,TRBV6-1,CASSERGYEQYF,TGTGCCAGCAGTGAAAGGGGCTACGAGCAGTACTTC
few,NA,TRBJ2-1,TRBV6-5,CADQASSYNEQFF,TGTGCCGACCAGGCTAGCAGCTACAATGAGCAGTTCTTC
NA,NA,TRBJ1-1,TRBV7-3,CASSSLEMNTEAFF,TGTGCCAGCAGCTCCTTAGAGATGAACACTGAAGCTTTCTTT
few,NA,TRBJ2-7,TRBV5-1,CASSLEGQGIDEQYF,TGCGCCAGCAGCTTGGAAGGGCAGGGAATCGACGAGCAGTACTTC
NA,NA,TRBJ2-4,TRBV4-2,CASSQGEEDIQYF,TGTGCCAGCAGCCAAGGGGAGGAGGACATTCAGTACTTC
NA,NA,TRBJ1-1,TRBV7-9,CASSLGRDNSGAFF,TGTGCCAGCAGCTTAGGCCGGGACAATAGTGGAGCTTTCTTT
NA,NA,TRBJ2-6,TRBV28,CASSSQNVLTF,TGTGCCAGCAGCTCCCAGAACGTCCTGACTTTC
NA,NA,TRBJ1-5,TRBV5-1,CASSLDGAASNQPQHF,TGCGCCAGCAGCTTGGATGGGGCAGCCAGCAATCAGCCCCAGCATTTT
once,TRBD1,TRBJ2-3,TRBV28,CASSWDRGSDTQYF,TGTGCCAGCAGTTGGGACAGGGGGTCAGATACGCAGTATTTT
NA,TRBD1,TRBJ2-7,TRBV27,CASSLSPGTGYEQYF,TGTGCCAGCAGTTTATCCCCGGGGACAGGATACGAGCAGTACTTC
NA,TRBD1,TRBJ1-4,TRBV9,CASSLNSGQGSLINEKLFF,TGTGCCAGCAGCCTCAACTCCGGACAGGGGTCACTCATTAATGAAAAACTGTTTTTT
NA,TRBD1,TRBJ1-5,TRBV18,CASSPKGDRGYQPQHF,TGTGCCAGCTCACCAAAGGGGGACAGGGGATATCAGCCCCAGCATTTT
NA,NA,TRBJ1-6,TRBV6-6,CASSPSVAYNSPLHF,TGTGCCAGCAGCCCATCGGTAGCCTATAATTCACCCCTCCACTTT